The 10 T cell receptor beta chains reported below all come from one sample, sequenced in a study of T cell clonality in common variable immunodeficiency. Method: immunoSEQ multiplex PCR; TCRdb's copy keeps in-frame clones and lacks some. Altogether approximately 60,000 clones were found in the sample, and no singletons occur. Sequenced material: peripheral blood mononuclear cells. The receptors were sampled from a person between 18 and 75 years old in good health.

In its sample, this clone was seen many times. The CDR3 sequence is CASRRTGFDQPQHF. The part of the CDR3 DNA that was read is TGTGCCAGCAGGCGAACAGGGTTCGATCAGCCC. The V and J genes are TRBV28 and TRBJ1-5; TRBD1 is a possible D gene (6 bases). The read halts 3 residues ahead of the CDR3 end, with the missing end drawn from the germline J gene. CDR3 length equals 14 residues. V was clipped by 6 bases and J by 5 bases, with 14 bases between them. CDR1 and CDR2 (germline): MDHEN, SYDVKM.

Notes on this clone: With the read ending 3 residues before the CDR3 end, the germline J gene is used to fill in that end. V is TRBV19 and J is TRBJ2-2; 10 bases align to TRBD1. Germline V lookup: CDR1 LNHDA, CDR2 SQIVND (reference sequence). The CDR3 consists of 20 residues. Incomplete CDR3 DNA: TGTGCCAGTAGTATTAGCGTGGGAGACAGGGGGCTCTCTGGGGCCAACGTG. It yields the protein CASSISVGDRGLSGANV. The whole CDR3 is CASSISVGDRGLSGANVLFF.

This clone was counted at least ten times. The sequenced CDR3 bases are TGTGCCAGCAGCCAATCCGGGAGGACAGCGGCTAGCTCTGGGGCCAACGTC. Its translation: CASSQSGRTAASSGANV. The CDR3, in full, reads CASSQSGRTAASSGANVLTF. V usage is TRBV4-2 and J usage is TRBJ2-6, with D perhaps TRBD2 (7 bases). The CDR3 end lies 3 residues beyond the end of the read and is filled in from the germline J gene. This CDR3 has 20 amino acids. Trimming shortened V by 2 bases and J by 0 bases, and 20 bases separated the two germline ends. Germline assignment: CDR1 LGHNA and CDR2 YNFKEQ.

This clone was seen repeatedly, ten times or more. Partial CDR3 DNA: TGCAGCGGACAGATCTCTGGAAACACC. This sequence encodes CSGQISGNT. The CDR3 in full is CSGQISGNTIYF. The chain uses TRBV29-1 and TRBJ1-3; a possible D gene is TRBD1 (5 bases). The CDR3 extends 3 residues past the end of the read, so its final part is completed from the germline J gene. This CDR3 is built from 12 residues. V lost 7 bases and J lost 0, with 7 bases in between. Germline assignment: CDR1 SQVTM and CDR2 ANQGSEA.

Remarks on this clone: The read comes to an end 3 residues before the CDR3 does, leaving the germline J gene to fill in the end. J is TRBJ2-5 and V is TRBV30; 7 nucleotides match TRBD2. The CDR3 extends over 15 amino acids. The germline V gene encodes CDR1 GTSNPN and CDR2 SVGIG (reference sequence). CDR3 DNA (partial): TGTGCCTGGACCTCACGGGGGGTTTCGACAGATACC. Its translation is CAWTSRGVSTDT. The whole CDR3 region reads CAWTSRGVSTDTQYF.

This clone has a count of ten or more. The read falls 3 residues short of the CDR3 end, and the missing part is taken from the germline J gene. This chain uses TRBV19 with TRBJ2-2; 8 bases are a match to TRBD2. The CDR3 runs to 16 residues. The J segment lost 6 bases and the V segment lost 2 bases, leaving 8 bases of the junction unmatched. Germline V gene lookup returns CDR1 LNHDA and CDR2 SQIVND (reference sequence). The part of the CDR3 DNA that was read is TGTGCCAGTAGTATACTCGCGGCGGGAGGATCCGGGGAG. Amino acid sequence: CASSILAAGGSGE. The entire CDR3 protein is CASSILAAGGSGELFF.

This clone was observed at least ten times. Within the sample, other DNA sequences also encode this same CDR3. The part of the CDR3 DNA that was read is TGTGCCAGCAGTTACAGGGCGAGTCAGCCC. Translated: CASSYRASQP. The full-length CDR3 reads as CASSYRASQPQHF. The V gene is TRBV6-2 or TRBV6-3, the J gene TRBJ1-5, with no clear D. The CDR3 is cut off 3 residues early in the read; its end comes from the germline J gene. Germline lookup yields CDR1 MNHEY and CDR2 SVGEGT. The CDR3 totals 13 residues. Trimming pared 2 bases from V and 6 bases from J, leaving 8 bases between.

CDR3 DNA, as far as it was read: TGTGCCAGCAGCTTAAGACAGATTAGGGCCACTGAA. Translating it yields CASSLRQIRATE. The entire CDR3 sequence reads CASSLRQIRATEAFF. V and J are TRBV7-9 and TRBJ1-1; a possible D gene is TRBD1 (5 bases). The read terminates 3 residues ahead of where the CDR3 ends, so the germline J gene completes it. CDR1 is SEHNR, CDR2 FQNEAQ, per germline (reference sequence). Trimming removed 2 bases from V and 4 bases from J, with 14 bases in between. This CDR3 is built from 15 residues. The variable domain in full, with the rest retrieved from reference TRBV7-9 and TRBJ1-1, is DTGVSQNPRHKITKRGQNVTFRCDPISEHNRLYWYRQTLGQGPEFLTYFQNEAQLEKSRLLSDRFSAERPKGSFSTLEIQRTEQGDSAMYLCASSLRQIRATEAFFGQGTRLTVV.

As to this clone: The CDR3 end lies 3 residues beyond the end of the read and is filled in from the germline J gene. The chain recombines TRBV2 with TRBJ2-5; 8 bases agree with TRBD2. This CDR3 region has 15 residues. CDR1 and CDR2 (germline): SNHLY, FYNNEI. CDR3 DNA (partial): TGTGCCAGCAGTCCCACTCTAGCGGGCCAGGGCACC. It specifies CASSPTLAGQGT. The complete CDR3 reads CASSPTLAGQGTQYF.

This clone was seen many times. The read stops 3 residues short of the end of the CDR3; the missing end is completed from the germline J gene. The chain couples TRBV6-2 or TRBV6-3 to TRBJ1-1; TRBD1 is a possible D gene (5 bases). The germline V gene encodes CDR1 MNHEY and CDR2 SVGEGT. V lost 5 bases and J lost 5, with 15 bases in between. CDR3 length: 14 amino acids. Partial CDR3 DNA: TGTGCCAGCAGTCCGGGGGGAATAGGGACTGAA. Translation: CASSPGGIGTE. The entire CDR3 protein is CASSPGGIGTEAFF.